This T cell receptor (beta chain) was recovered during a study of T cells in women clearing cervical HPV infection. About the research overall: Cases: HPV16-related CIN3 or worse on histology, a couple of invasive cancers.

The CDR3 extends over 13 amino acids. Trimming took off 4 bases at V and 7 bases at J, with 13 bases between the two ends. Libraries were prepared by immunoSEQ multiplex PCR; TCRdb keeps only in-frame clonotypes and omits some of them. The ten top clones account for 2.5% to 3.5%, within a sample of about 34,000 clones. As for this clone: The read ends 3 residues shy of where the CDR3 ends; the end is completed using the germline J gene.

Source material: blood buffy coat. The clonotype was recovered from a woman aged 18-70 years with a cervical HPV16 infection that either progressed to CIN3+ or cleared (not recorded which). The chain is built from TRBV12-3 or TRBV12-4 and TRBJ2-5, with a tentative D call TRBD1 (7 bases). The CDR3 reads CASSSQGGVTQYF. Partial CDR3 DNA: TGTGCCAGCAGTTCCCAGGGGGGAGTGACC.